This T cell receptor beta chain was identified during a study of Ad26.COV2.S vaccination and SARS-CoV-2 variants. Study in general: COV1001, an Ad26.COV2.S trial, supplied this vaccine-arm donor. Intramuscular Ad26.COV2.S at 5x10^10 or 1x10^11 viral particles.

Indicated treatment: some 20 received Ad26.COV2.S at low or high dose, single or two shots; 5 received placebo; per-sample allocation not given. It was on day 63 after the first vaccine or placebo injection that samples were taken. Recruitment in Boston yielded a donor of adult age, 18-55 years. This CDR3 spans 17 amino acids. Trimming shortened V by 8 bases and J by 1 base, and 23 bases separated the two germline ends. CDR1 and CDR2 from the germline V gene are SGHTA and FQGNSA. Sequencing was performed with immunoSEQ multiplex PCR; in TCRdb, only in-frame clones are kept and a portion is missing. The data hold some 320,000 clones, with approximately 80% observed a single time.

Here the sequenced sample was peripheral blood, taken in a trial of Ad26.COV2.S vaccine versus placebo. The clonotype comes from a person aged 18-65 years who received the Ad26.COV2.S COVID-19 vaccine or a placebo. The chain joins TRBV7-2 to TRBJ2-5, with a weak D call TRBD2 (6 bases). The CDR3 nucleotides read TGTGCCAGCCTCCCAGCGAGCGGGCTTTGGTTCCAAGAGACCCAGTACTTC. Its translation: CASLPASGLWFQETQYF.